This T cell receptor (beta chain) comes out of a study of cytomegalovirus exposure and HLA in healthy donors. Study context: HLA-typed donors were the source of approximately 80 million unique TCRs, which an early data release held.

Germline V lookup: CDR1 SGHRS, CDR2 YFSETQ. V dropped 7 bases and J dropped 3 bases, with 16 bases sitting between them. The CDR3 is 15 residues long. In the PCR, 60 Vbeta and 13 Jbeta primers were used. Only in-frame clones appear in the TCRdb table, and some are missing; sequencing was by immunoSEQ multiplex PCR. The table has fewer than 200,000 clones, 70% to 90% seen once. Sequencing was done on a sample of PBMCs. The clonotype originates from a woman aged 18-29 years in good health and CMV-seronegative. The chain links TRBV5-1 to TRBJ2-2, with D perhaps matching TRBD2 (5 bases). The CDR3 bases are TGCGCCAGCCAAGATACCACGGGATACACCGGGGAGCTGTTTTTT. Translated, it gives CASQDTTGYTGELFF.